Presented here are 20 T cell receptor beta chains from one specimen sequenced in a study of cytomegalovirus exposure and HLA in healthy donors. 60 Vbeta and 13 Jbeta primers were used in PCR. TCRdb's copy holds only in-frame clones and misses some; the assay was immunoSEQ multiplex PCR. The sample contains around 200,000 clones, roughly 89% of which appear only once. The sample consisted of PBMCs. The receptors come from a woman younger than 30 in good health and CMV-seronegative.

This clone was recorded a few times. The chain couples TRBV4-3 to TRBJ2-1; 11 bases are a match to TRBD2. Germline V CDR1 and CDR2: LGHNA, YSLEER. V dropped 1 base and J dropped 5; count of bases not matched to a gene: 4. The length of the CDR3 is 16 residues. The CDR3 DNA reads TGCGCCAGCAGCCAAGTCTTACTAGCGGGAGACAATGAGCAGTTCTTC. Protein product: CASSQVLLAGDNEQFF.

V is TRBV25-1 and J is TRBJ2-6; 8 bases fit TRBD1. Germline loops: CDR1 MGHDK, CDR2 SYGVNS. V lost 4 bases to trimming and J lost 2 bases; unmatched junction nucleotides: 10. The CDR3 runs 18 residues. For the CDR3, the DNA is TGTGCCAGCAGTGGGAGCGGACAGGGCTCGACTGGGGCCAACGTCCTGACTTTC. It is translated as CASSGSGQGSTGANVLTF.

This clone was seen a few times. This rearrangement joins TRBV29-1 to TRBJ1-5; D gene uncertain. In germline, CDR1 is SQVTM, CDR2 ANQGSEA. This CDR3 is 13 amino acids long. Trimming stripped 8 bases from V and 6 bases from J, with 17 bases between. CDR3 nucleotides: TGCAGCCCCGCCCCGGGAAGGCGTCAGCCCCAGCATTTT. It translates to CSPAPGRRQPQHF.

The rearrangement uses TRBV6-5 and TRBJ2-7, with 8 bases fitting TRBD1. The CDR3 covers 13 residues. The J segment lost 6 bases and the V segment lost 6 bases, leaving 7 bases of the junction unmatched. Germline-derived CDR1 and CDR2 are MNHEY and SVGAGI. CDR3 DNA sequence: TGTGCCAGCAGCCGGGACAGGACGGGCGAGCAGTACTTC. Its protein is CASSRDRTGEQYF.

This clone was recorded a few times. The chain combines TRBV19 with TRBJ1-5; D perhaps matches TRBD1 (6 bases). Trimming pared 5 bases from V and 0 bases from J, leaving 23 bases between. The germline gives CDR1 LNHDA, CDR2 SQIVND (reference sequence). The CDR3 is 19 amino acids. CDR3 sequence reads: CASSPRTENPTSSNQPQHF. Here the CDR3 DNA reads TGTGCCAGTAGTCCGAGGACAGAAAACCCTACTTCTAGCAATCAGCCCCAGCATTTT.

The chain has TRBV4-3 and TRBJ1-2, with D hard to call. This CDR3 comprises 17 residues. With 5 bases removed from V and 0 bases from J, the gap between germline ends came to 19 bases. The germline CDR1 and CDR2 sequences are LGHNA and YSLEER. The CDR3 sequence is CASSERPLAVTNYGYTF. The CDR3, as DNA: TGCGCCAGCAGCGAACGACCGCTAGCTGTTACTAACTATGGCTACACCTTC.

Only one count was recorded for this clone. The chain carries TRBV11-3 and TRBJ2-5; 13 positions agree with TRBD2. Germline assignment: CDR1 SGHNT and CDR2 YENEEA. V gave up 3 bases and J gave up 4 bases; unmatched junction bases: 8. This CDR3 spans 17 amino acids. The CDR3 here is CASSFGTSGTGRETQYF. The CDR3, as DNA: TGTGCCAGCAGCTTCGGGACTAGCGGGACTGGAAGAGAGACCCAGTACTTC.

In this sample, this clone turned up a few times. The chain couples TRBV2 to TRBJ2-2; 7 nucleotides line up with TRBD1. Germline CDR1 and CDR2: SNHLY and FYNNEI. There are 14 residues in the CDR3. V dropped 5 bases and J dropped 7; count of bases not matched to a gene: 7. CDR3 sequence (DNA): TGTGCCAGCAGTTATGGACAGGAGGTCGGGGAGCTGTTTTTT. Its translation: CASSYGQEVGELFF.

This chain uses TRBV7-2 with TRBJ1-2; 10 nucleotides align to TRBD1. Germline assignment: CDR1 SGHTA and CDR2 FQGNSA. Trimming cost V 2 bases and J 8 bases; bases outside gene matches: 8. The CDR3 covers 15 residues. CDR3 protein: CASSLWEDRGPGYTF. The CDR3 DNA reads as TGTGCCAGCAGCTTATGGGAAGACAGGGGGCCCGGCTACACCTTC.

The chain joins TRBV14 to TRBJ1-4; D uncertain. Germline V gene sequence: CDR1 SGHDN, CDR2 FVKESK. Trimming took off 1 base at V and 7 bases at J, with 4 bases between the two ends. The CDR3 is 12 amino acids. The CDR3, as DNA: TGTGCCAGCAGCCAAGTGAGTGAAAAACTGTTTTTT. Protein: CASSQVSEKLFF.

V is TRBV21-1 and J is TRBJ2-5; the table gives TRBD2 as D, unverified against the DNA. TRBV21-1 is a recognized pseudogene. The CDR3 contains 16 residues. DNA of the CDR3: TGTGCCAGCAGCAAAGCTGATGCTAGGCTTCTAGAGACCCAGTACTTC. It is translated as CASSKADARLLETQYF.

In DNA form, the CDR3 reads TGTGCCAGCAGCTTAGCGACAGTTAATGAAAAACTGTTTTTT. It translates to CASSLATVNEKLFF. V is TRBV7-9 and J is TRBJ1-4; possibly TRBD1 for D (5 bases). This CDR3 has 14 amino acids. V was trimmed by 0 bases and J by 4 bases, leaving 6 bases between them. CDR1 is SEHNR and CDR2 is FQNEAQ in the germline V gene (reference sequence).

CDR3: CASSRTGSEKLFF. CDR3 nucleotide sequence: TGTGCCAGCAGCCGGACAGGGAGCGAAAAACTGTTTTTT. The chain combines TRBV6-5 with TRBJ1-4; 8 bases line up with TRBD1. The germline gives CDR1 MNHEY, CDR2 SVGAGI. After removal of 6 bases from V and 8 bases from J, the junction contained 5 bases not matched to a gene. This CDR3 has 13 amino acids.

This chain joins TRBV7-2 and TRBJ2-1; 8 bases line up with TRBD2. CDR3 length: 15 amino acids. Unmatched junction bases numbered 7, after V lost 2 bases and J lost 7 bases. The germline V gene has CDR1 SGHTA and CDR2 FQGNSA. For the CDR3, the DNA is TGTGCCAGCAGCTTACGTAGCGGGAAAGTAAATGAGCAGTTCTTC. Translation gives CASSLRSGKVNEQFF.

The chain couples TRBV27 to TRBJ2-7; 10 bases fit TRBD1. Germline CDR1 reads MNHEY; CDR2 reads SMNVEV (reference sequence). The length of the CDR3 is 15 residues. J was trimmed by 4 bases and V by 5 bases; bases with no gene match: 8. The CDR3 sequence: CASSLGTGVSYEQYF. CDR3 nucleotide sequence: TGTGCCAGCAGTCTAGGGACAGGGGTTTCGTACGAGCAGTACTTC.

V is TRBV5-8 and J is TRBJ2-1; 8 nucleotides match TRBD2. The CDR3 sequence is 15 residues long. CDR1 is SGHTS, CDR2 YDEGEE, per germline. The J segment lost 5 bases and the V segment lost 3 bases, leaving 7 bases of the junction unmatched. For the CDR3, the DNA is TGTGCCAGCAGCTCGTATAGCGGGGCCCACAATGAGCAGTTCTTC. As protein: CASSSYSGAHNEQFF.

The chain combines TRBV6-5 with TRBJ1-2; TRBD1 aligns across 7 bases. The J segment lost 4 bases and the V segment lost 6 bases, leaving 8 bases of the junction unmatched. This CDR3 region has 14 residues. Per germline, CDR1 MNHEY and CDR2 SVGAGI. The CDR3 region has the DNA TGTGCCAGCAGGCCCAGGGGGATTTCCTATGGCTACACCTTC. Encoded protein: CASRPRGISYGYTF.

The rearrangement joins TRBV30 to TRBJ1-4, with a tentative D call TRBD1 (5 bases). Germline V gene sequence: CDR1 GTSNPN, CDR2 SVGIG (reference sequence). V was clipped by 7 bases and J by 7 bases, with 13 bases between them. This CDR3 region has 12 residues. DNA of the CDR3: TGTGCCTCTGACAGACTGGGTGAAAAACTGTTTTTT. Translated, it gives CASDRLGEKLFF.

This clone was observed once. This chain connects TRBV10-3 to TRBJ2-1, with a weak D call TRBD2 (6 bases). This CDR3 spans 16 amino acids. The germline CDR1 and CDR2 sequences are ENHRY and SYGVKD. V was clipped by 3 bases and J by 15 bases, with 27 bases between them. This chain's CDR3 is CAISELPLGTSPRGFF. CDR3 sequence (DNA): TGTGCCATCAGTGAACTTCCTCTCGGGACTTCACCCCGGGGGTTCTTC.

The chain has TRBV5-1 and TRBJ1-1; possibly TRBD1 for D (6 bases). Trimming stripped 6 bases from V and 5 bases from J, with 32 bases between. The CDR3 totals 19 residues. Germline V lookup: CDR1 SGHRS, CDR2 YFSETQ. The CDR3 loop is CASISAERGRGMIGTEAFF. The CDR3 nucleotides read TGCGCCAGCATTTCCGCCGAGCGGGGGCGAGGGATGATAGGAACTGAAGCTTTCTTT.